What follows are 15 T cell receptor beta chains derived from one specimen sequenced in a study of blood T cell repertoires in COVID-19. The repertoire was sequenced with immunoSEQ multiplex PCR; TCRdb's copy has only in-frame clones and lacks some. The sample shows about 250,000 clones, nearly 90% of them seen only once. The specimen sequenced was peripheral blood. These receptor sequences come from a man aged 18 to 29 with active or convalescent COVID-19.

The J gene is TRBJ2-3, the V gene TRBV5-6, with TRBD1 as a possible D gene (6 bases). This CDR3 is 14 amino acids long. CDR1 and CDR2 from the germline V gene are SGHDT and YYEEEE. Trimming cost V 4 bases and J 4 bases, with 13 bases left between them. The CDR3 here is CASSRTVFPDTQYF. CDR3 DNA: TGTGCCAGCAGCCGGACAGTGTTTCCAGATACGCAGTATTTT.

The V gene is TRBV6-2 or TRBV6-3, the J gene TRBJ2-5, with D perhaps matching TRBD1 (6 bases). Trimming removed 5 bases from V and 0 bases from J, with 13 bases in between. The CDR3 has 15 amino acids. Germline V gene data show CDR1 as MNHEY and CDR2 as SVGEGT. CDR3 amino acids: CASSPWTVYQETQYF. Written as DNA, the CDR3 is TGTGCCAGCAGTCCCTGGACAGTCTACCAAGAGACCCAGTACTTC.

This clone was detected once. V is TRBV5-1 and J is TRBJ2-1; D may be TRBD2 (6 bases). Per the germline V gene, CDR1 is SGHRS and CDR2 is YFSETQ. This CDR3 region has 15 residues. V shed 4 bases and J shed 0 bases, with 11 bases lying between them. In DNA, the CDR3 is TGCGCCAGCAGCCCGGCGGGGAGCTCCTACAATGAGCAGTTCTTC. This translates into CASSPAGSSYNEQFF. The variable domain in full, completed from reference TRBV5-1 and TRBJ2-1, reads KAGVTQTPRYLIKTRGQQVTLSCSPISGHRSVSWYQQTPGQGLQFLFEYFSETQRNKGNFPGRFSGRQFSNSRSEMNVSTLELGDSALYLCASSPAGSSYNEQFFGPGTRLTVL.

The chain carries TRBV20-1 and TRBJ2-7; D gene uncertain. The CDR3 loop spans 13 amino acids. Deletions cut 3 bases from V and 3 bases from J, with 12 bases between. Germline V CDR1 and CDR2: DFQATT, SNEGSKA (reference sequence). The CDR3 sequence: CSASVEIIYEQYF. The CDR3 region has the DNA TGCAGTGCTAGTGTGGAGATAATCTACGAGCAGTACTTC.

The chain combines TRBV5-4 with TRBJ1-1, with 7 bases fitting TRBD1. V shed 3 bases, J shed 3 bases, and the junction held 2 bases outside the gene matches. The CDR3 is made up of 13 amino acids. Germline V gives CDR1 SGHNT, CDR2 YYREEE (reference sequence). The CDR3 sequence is CASSSDRDTEAFF. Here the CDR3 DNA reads TGTGCCAGCAGCTCCGACAGGGACACTGAAGCTTTCTTT.

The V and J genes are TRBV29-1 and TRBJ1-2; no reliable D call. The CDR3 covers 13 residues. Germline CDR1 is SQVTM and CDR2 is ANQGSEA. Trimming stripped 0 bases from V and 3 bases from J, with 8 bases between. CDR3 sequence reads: CSVEDLADYGYTF. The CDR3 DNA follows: TGCAGCGTTGAAGATCTCGCAGACTATGGCTACACCTTC.

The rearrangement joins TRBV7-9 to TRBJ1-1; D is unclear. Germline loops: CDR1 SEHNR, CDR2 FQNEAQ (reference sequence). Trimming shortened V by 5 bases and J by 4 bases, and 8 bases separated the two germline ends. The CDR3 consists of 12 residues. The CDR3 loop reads CASSQRSTEAFF. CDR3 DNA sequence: TGTGCCAGCAGCCAACGGTCCACTGAAGCTTTCTTT.

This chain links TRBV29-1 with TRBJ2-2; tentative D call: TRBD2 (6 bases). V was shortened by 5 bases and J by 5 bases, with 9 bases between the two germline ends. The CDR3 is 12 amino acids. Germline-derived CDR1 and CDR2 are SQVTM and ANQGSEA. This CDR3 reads CSVFGGTGELFF. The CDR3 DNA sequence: TGCAGCGTTTTTGGGGGGACCGGGGAGCTGTTTTTT.

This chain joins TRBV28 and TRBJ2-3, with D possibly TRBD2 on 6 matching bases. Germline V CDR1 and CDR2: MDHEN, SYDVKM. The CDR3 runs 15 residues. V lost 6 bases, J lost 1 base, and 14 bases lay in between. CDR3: CASSPLGGGTDTQYF. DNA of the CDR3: TGTGCCAGCAGCCCCCTGGGAGGCGGCACAGATACGCAGTATTTT.

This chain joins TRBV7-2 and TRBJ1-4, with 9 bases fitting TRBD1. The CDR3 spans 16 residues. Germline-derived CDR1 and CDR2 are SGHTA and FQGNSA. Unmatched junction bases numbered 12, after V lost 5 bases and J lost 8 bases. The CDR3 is CASSPLQGAIGEKLFF. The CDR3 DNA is TGTGCCAGCAGCCCGTTACAGGGGGCGATTGGGGAAAAACTGTTTTTT.

CDR3 loop: CASSLGHSYEQYF. The CDR3 DNA sequence: TGTGCCAGCAGTTTGGGACACTCCTACGAGCAGTACTTC. The chain combines TRBV27 with TRBJ2-7, with D maybe TRBD1 (6 bases). The V and J ends lost 3 bases and 0 bases respectively, with 6 bases between them. CDR3 length: 13 residues. CDR1 is MNHEY, CDR2 SMNVEV, per germline (reference sequence).

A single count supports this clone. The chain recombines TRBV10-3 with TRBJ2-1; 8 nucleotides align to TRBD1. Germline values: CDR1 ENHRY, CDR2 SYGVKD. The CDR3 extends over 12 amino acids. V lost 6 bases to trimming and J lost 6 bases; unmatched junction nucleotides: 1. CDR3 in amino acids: CAIRDRGNEQFF. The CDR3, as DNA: TGTGCCATCAGAGACAGGGGCAATGAGCAGTTCTTC.

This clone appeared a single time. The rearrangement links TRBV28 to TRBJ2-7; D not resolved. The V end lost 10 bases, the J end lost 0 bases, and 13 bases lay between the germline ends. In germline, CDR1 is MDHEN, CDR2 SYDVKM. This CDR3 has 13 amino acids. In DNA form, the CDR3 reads TGTGCCACCTTAAACTGGAGCTCCTACGAGCAGTACTTC. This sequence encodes CATLNWSSYEQYF.

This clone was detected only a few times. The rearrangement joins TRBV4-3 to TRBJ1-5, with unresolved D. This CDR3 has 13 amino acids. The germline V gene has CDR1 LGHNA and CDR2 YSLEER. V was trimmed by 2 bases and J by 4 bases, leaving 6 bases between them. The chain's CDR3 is CASSQLANQPQHF. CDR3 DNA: TGCGCCAGCAGCCAATTAGCGAATCAGCCCCAGCATTTT.

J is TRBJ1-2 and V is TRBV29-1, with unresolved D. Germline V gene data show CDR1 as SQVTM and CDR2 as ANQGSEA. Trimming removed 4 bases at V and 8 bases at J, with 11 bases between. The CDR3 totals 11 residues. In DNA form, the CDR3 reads TGCAGCGTTGTTATTGGAGGGGGCTACACCTTC. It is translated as CSVVIGGGYTF.